This TCR beta chain was recovered during a study of blood T cells in healthy people across ages. Through a sample-barcoded 5' primer and a J-beta primer mix, a second PCR was run for roughly 7 to 12 cycles. TCRdb ran MiXCR on the 5' RACE reads and lists one entry per CDR3 protein. This table has over 500,000 distinct CDR3 sequences, under 65% appearing once. This clonotype was seen ten or more times. The V gene end was trimmed by 6 bases and the J gene end by 0 bases; junction bases not matched to a gene: 7. The CDR3 consists of 15 residues. In germline, CDR1 is SGHKS, CDR2 YYEKEE (reference sequence).

This TCR was sampled from a woman of 80 years or more in good health. V usage is TRBV5-5 and J usage is TRBJ2-7; 9 positions match TRBD1. The sequencing sample was made of blood. The CDR3: CASTLWTGASYEQYF. CDR3 sequence (DNA): TGTGCCAGCACCCTATGGACAGGGGCCTCCTACGAGCAGTACTTC.